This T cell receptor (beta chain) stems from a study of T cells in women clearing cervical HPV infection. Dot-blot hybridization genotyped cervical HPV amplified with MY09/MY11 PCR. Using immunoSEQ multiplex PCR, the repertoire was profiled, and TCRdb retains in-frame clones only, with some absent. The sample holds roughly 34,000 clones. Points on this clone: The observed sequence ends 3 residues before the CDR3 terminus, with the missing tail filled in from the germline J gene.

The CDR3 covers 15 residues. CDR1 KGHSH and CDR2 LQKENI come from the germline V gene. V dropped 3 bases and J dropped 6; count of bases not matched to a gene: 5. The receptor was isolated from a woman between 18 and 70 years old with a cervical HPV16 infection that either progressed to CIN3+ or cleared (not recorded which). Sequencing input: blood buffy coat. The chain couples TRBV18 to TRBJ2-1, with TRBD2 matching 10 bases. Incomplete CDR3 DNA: TGTGCCAGCTCACCTCTAGCGGGAGTTGGCAATGAG. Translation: CASSPLAGVGNE. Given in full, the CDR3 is CASSPLAGVGNEQFF.